A selection of T cell receptor beta chains follows, all from one sample in a study of regulatory T cells in long-lasting Graves disease. One entry per CDR3 protein results from TCRdb running MiXCR on the multiplex PCR reads. The sample holds about 540,000 distinct CDR3 sequences, roughly 13% seen once. In addition, the sample was reused for a study of T cells in Graves' hyperthyroidism and ophthalmopathy.

Sequencing was performed on peripheral blood mononuclear cells (PBMCs), taken at new diagnosis, from a patient treated with antithyroid drugs. The source is a man between 25 and 39 years old with Graves disease. Both conserved end residues are part of each CDR3. The D gene is left open where the match is weak. Clone size is not always given. Where it is, it says once, few, many or a class for expanded clones.

v_call,j_call,d_call,clone_size,cdr3_aa,cdr3_nt
TRBV7-8,TRBJ2-5,-,-,CASSQGFKETQYF,TGTGCCAGCAGTCAGGGGTTTAAAGAGACCCAGTACTTC
TRBV7-9,TRBJ1-5,-,many,CASSRGHSNQPQHF,TGTGCCAGCAGCCGGGGGCATAGCAATCAGCCCCAGCATTTT
TRBV18,TRBJ1-4,-,many,CASSLSTGANEKLFF,TGTGCCAGCAGTTTATCGACGGGGGCTAATGAAAAACTGTTTTTT
TRBV6-1,TRBJ2-3,TRBD2,many,CASTPGGVLNTQYF,TGTGCCAGCACTCCGGGAGGAGTCCTAAATACGCAGTATTTT
TRBV24-1,TRBJ1-1,-,many,CATQLPQHDTEAFF,TGTGCCACCCAACTCCCACAGCATGACACTGAAGCTTTCTTT
TRBV10-3,TRBJ2-5,-,many,CAISGDRDWGQETQYF,TGTGCCATCAGTGGGGACCGGGACTGGGGACAAGAGACCCAGTACTTC
TRBV27,TRBJ2-7,TRBD2,few,CASRRGGREEQYF,TGTGCCAGTCGCCGGGGGGGAAGGGAAGAGCAGTACTTC
TRBV7-8,TRBJ2-7,-,many,CASSPRHEQYF,TGTGCCAGCAGCCCACGCCACGAGCAGTACTTC
TRBV29-1,TRBJ2-1,TRBD2,many,CSVQGLASYNEQFF,TGCAGCGTGCAGGGACTAGCCTCCTACAATGAGCAGTTCTTC
TRBV5-1,TRBJ2-7,TRBD1,many,CASRTGTGSREQYF,TGCGCCAGCCGTACCGGGACAGGGAGTAGGGAGCAGTACTTC
TRBV6-5,TRBJ1-2,-,many,CASSYAGYGYTF,TGTGCCAGCAGTTACGCAGGCTATGGCTACACCTTC
TRBV25-1,TRBJ1-2,TRBD1,few,CASSGQGGYGYTF,TGTGCCAGCAGTGGGCAGGGGGGCTATGGCTACACCTTC
TRBV2,TRBJ2-3,-,many,CASTGDWADTQYF,TGTGCCAGCACCGGGGACTGGGCGGATACGCAGTATTTT
TRBV28,TRBJ2-1,-,many,CAARDTNEQFF,TGTGCCGCCCGGGACACCAATGAGCAGTTCTTC
TRBV20-1,TRBJ2-7,TRBD2,few,CSARRLAGEYEQYF,TGCAGTGCTAGGCGACTAGCGGGAGAGTACGAGCAGTACTTC
TRBV20-1,TRBJ2-6,-,many,CSANQASGNSGANVLTF,TGCAGTGCTAACCAAGCGAGTGGGAACTCTGGGGCCAACGTCCTGACTTTC
TRBV3-1,TRBJ2-1,-,few,CASSQVPDEQFF,TGTGCCAGCAGCCAAGTGCCGGATGAGCAGTTCTTC
TRBV20-1,TRBJ2-3,-,many,CSARVGGWGTDTQYF,TGCAGTGCTAGAGTCGGAGGCTGGGGCACAGATACGCAGTATTTT
TRBV19,TRBJ2-3,-,few,CASSFPWTDTQYF,TGTGCCAGTAGTTTCCCTTGGACGGATACGCAGTATTTT
TRBV27,TRBJ2-1,TRBD1,many,CASSSSDRDNEQFF,TGTGCCAGCAGTTCCTCGGACAGGGACAATGAGCAGTTCTTC
TRBV4-1,TRBJ1-2,-,few,CASSPGLWGQDGYTF,TGCGCCAGCAGCCCAGGCCTATGGGGACAAGATGGCTACACCTTC
TRBV14,TRBJ2-5,-,-,CASSHGPDGETQYF,TGTGCCAGCAGCCACGGCCCGGACGGAGAGACCCAGTACTTC
TRBV6-1,TRBJ1-5,-,many,CASSPGWGSNQPQHF,TGTGCCAGCAGTCCCGGATGGGGTAGCAATCAGCCCCAGCATTTT
TRBV13,TRBJ2-7,TRBD2,many,CASRGGTEQYF,TGTGCCAGCAGGGGGGGGACCGAGCAGTACTTC
TRBV3-1,TRBJ1-1,-,-,CASSQDGRGFEAFF,TGTGCCAGCAGCCAAGATGGGAGGGGCTTCGAAGCTTTCTTT
TRBV7-8,TRBJ2-2,-,many,CASSTRGRTNTGELFF,TGTGCCAGCAGCACCCGGGGACGCACGAACACCGGGGAGCTGTTTTTT
TRBV27,TRBJ1-5,-,-,CASSLAAGGIQPQHF,TGTGCCAGCAGTTTGGCTGCTGGGGGAATTCAGCCCCAGCATTTT
TRBV20-1,TRBJ1-1,-,few,CSARAPTGRGYTEAFF,TGCAGTGCTAGAGCCCCGACAGGACGAGGCTACACTGAAGCTTTCTTT
TRBV12-3/TRBV12-4,TRBJ2-1,TRBD2,many,CASSLGGEIYNEQFF,TGTGCCAGCAGTCTTGGGGGGGAGATCTACAATGAGCAGTTCTTC
TRBV6-1,TRBJ2-3,-,many,CASARDLTGTDTQYF,TGTGCCAGCGCTCGGGACCTTACGGGCACAGATACGCAGTATTTT
TRBV29-1,TRBJ2-1,TRBD2,few,CSGRTSGNEQFF,TGCAGCGGACGGACTAGCGGGAATGAGCAGTTCTTC
TRBV29-1,TRBJ2-5,-,many,CSVARETQYF,TGCAGCGTTGCGCGAGAGACCCAGTACTTC
TRBV19,TRBJ2-3,-,-,CASSISRVSGDTQYF,TGTGCCAGTAGTATTTCGAGGGTATCGGGAGATACGCAGTATTTT
TRBV11-1,TRBJ1-2,-,many,CASSLEGLYYGYTF,TGTGCCAGCAGCTTGGAGGGACTCTACTATGGCTACACCTTC
TRBV3-1,TRBJ1-3,TRBD1,few,CASSPTRGRGNTIYF,TGTGCCAGCAGCCCGACCAGGGGGCGAGGAAACACCATATATTTT
TRBV20-1,TRBJ2-1,TRBD1,-,CSARKGAHEQFF,TGCAGTGCTAGAAAGGGGGCCCACGAGCAGTTCTTC
TRBV4-2,TRBJ2-3,TRBD2,few,CASSPRRLAGVGRTDTQYF,TGTGCCAGCAGCCCTCGCCGACTAGCGGGAGTGGGTCGCACAGATACGCAGTATTTT
TRBV18,TRBJ2-7,-,few,CASSPRQDEQYF,TGTGCCAGCTCACCTCGGCAGGACGAGCAGTACTTC
TRBV11-2,TRBJ1-2,-,few,CASSLAPKDYGYTF,TGTGCCAGCAGCTTAGCCCCTAAGGACTATGGCTACACCTTC
TRBV24-1,TRBJ2-1,TRBD1,many,CATSDTGDNEQFF,TGTGCCACCAGTGATACAGGGGACAATGAGCAGTTCTTC
TRBV13,TRBJ2-7,-,many,CASSSGTAVSYEQYF,TGTGCCAGCAGCTCCGGGACTGCAGTCTCCTACGAGCAGTACTTC
TRBV18,TRBJ1-5,TRBD1,many,CASSRGTVSNQPQHF,TGTGCCAGCTCACGAGGGACAGTTAGCAATCAGCCCCAGCATTTT
TRBV30,TRBJ2-1,TRBD2,few,CAWSVSLAGVWQFF,TGTGCCTGGAGTGTAAGTCTAGCGGGAGTCTGGCAGTTCTTC
TRBV5-1,TRBJ2-7,-,many,CASRPATSEQYF,TGCGCCAGCCGGCCGGCAACATCCGAGCAGTACTTC
TRBV29-1,TRBJ2-3,-,few,CSVEGTTQYF,TGCAGCGTTGAAGGGACTACGCAGTATTTT
TRBV19,TRBJ2-5,-,-,CASSIGGSGRETQYF,TGTGCCAGTAGTATAGGCGGTAGCGGCCGAGAGACCCAGTACTTC
TRBV12-3/TRBV12-4,TRBJ1-2,TRBD1,many,CASSSVPGQRDTF,TGTGCCAGCAGTTCCGTCCCGGGACAGAGGGATACCTTC